The T cell receptor (beta chain) described here comes from a study of lymphopenia after photon versus proton radiotherapy. Profiled with immunoSEQ multiplex PCR; TCRdb holds only in-frame clones, not every one. The data contain roughly 61,000 clones, approximately 90% of them singletons. CDR1 SGHAT and CDR2 FQNNGV come from the germline V gene. V lost 1 base and J 3 bases, leaving 6 bases between the germline ends. The CDR3 sequence is 13 residues long. Notes on this clone: Its matching antigen is unknown.

Study results and limitations: After the lymphocyte nadir, photon-treated repertoires showed oligoclonal expansion, especially of CD8+ Temra cells. Under photons, naive T cells and diversity fell while effector/memory populations rose.

The chain carries TRBV11-2 and TRBJ2-5; tentative D call: TRBD2 (6 bases). Here the sequenced sample was peripheral blood, taken from a patient treated with proton-based radiotherapy. The TCR sequence derives from a man older than 75 with esophageal cancer. The CDR3 region is CASSLGGEETQYF. The CDR3 DNA reads as TGTGCCAGCAGCTTAGGGGGGGAAGAGACCCAGTACTTC.